These T cell receptor beta chains were read from a single sample in a study of response to subunit inactivated influenza vaccine. TCRdb ran MiXCR on the RT-PCR reads and lists one entry per CDR3 protein. The sample carries more than 700,000 distinct CDR3 sequences, approximately 22% recorded once. Sequencing used PBMCs from blood, obtained about 5 days after vaccination. The receptors derive from a man aged 50-60 years who received an inactivated influenza vaccine. CDR3s leave out the opening cysteine and the closing phenylalanine or tryptophan.

v_call: TRBV28
j_call: TRBJ2-2
cdr3_length: 15
cdr3_aa: ASSQGLAGKNTGELF

v_call: TRBV28
j_call: TRBJ2-2
cdr3_length: 14
cdr3_aa: ASSGTGGRNTGELF

v_call: TRBV3-1
j_call: TRBJ2-2
cdr3_length: 12
cdr3_aa: ASSHWQNTGELF

v_call: TRBV12-3/TRBV12-4
j_call: TRBJ1-2
cdr3_length: 12
cdr3_aa: ASRNRNLNYGYT

v_call: TRBV30
j_call: TRBJ2-2
cdr3_length: 13
cdr3_aa: AWSVGGRGTGELF

v_call: TRBV12-3/TRBV12-4
j_call: TRBJ1-2
cdr3_length: 11
cdr3_aa: ASSLGRESGYT

v_call: TRBV20-1
j_call: TRBJ2-5
cdr3_length: 12
cdr3_aa: SARGTGITETQY

v_call: TRBV6-2/TRBV6-3
j_call: TRBJ1-1
cdr3_length: 13
cdr3_aa: ASSYSGHSNTEAF

v_call: TRBV12-3/TRBV12-4
j_call: TRBJ2-7
cdr3_length: 11
cdr3_aa: ASSTQGPYEQY

v_call: TRBV20-1
j_call: TRBJ2-5
cdr3_length: 11
cdr3_aa: SARDGTGSDQY

v_call: TRBV5-6
j_call: TRBJ1-2
cdr3_length: 11
cdr3_aa: ASSGTGGNGYT

v_call: TRBV6-5
j_call: TRBJ2-2
cdr3_length: 14
cdr3_aa: ASSSTDLYFPGELF

v_call: TRBV6-2/TRBV6-3
j_call: TRBJ2-1
cdr3_length: 12
cdr3_aa: ASVPGRGLNEQF

v_call: TRBV12-3/TRBV12-4
j_call: TRBJ2-3
cdr3_length: 14
cdr3_aa: ASSPTGEGWTDTQY